The 32 T cell receptor beta chains below were found in one sample sequenced in a study of shared clonotypes between healthy human individuals. The repertoire was sequenced with immunoSEQ multiplex PCR; TCRdb's copy has only in-frame clones and lacks some. The table shows over a million clones, with more than 65% occurring only once. The sequenced sample was memory CD4+ T cells sorted from blood. Subset: CD45RA-negative fraction. These TCRs come from a man younger than 30 in good health.

The V gene is TRBV19, the J gene TRBJ2-7, with TRBD1 identical over 10 bases. This CDR3 is 15 amino acids long. Trimming cost V 5 bases and J 2 bases; bases outside gene matches: 6. Germline-derived CDR1 and CDR2 are LNHDA and SQIVND (reference sequence). For the CDR3, the DNA is TGTGCCAGTAGTCCCCGGGACAGGGGCCCCTACGAGCAGTACTTC. This codes for CASSPRDRGPYEQYF.

The V gene is TRBV4-2, the J gene TRBJ2-1; 14 bases line up with TRBD2. In germline, CDR1 is LGHNA, CDR2 YNFKEQ. The V segment lost 2 bases and the J segment 0 bases; nucleotides outside the gene matches: 9. This CDR3 spans 20 amino acids. CDR3 coding DNA: TGTGCCAGCAGCCAACAGGGACTAGCGGGGGCCTCTAGCTCCTACAATGAGCAGTTCTTC. This translates into CASSQQGLAGASSSYNEQFF.

This chain connects TRBV2 to TRBJ1-1; tentatively, D is TRBD1 (6 bases). There are 12 residues in the CDR3. Germline CDR1 and CDR2: SNHLY and FYNNEI. V shed 6 bases and J shed 9 bases, with 14 bases lying between them. Written as DNA, the CDR3 is TGTGCCAGCAGCGCGGACAGAATTAAAGCTTTCTTT. Protein: CASSADRIKAFF.

This clone was found many times. The rearrangement links TRBV7-9 to TRBJ1-2; D not certain. Germline V gene sequence: CDR1 SEHNR, CDR2 FQNEAQ (reference sequence). The CDR3 sequence is 13 residues long. The V end was cut by 1 base, the J end by 4 bases, with 7 bases between. CDR3 sequence: CASSLEFSYGYTF. The CDR3 DNA sequence: TGTGCCAGCAGCTTAGAGTTTTCCTATGGCTACACCTTC.

This rearrangement joins TRBV9 to TRBJ1-2, with D possibly matching TRBD1 (6 bases). CDR1 and CDR2 (germline): SGDLS, YYNGEE. The V gene lost 3 bases and the J gene lost 1 base, with 10 bases spanning the gap. The CDR3 totals 14 residues. CDR3 region: CASSAGGFNYGYTF. CDR3 bases: TGTGCCAGCAGCGCCGGGGGCTTTAACTATGGCTACACCTTC.

The chain is built from TRBV30 and TRBJ2-1, with 15 positions matching TRBD2. Germline trimming cut 8 bases from V and 0 bases from J; bases unmatched to any gene: 11. The CDR3 extends over 18 amino acids. Germline V lookup: CDR1 GTSNPN, CDR2 SVGIG (reference sequence). The CDR3 sequence: CALRRTSGRGGSYNEQFF. DNA of the CDR3: TGTGCCCTTAGACGGACTAGCGGGAGGGGGGGCTCCTACAATGAGCAGTTCTTC. Looking up the rest from reference TRBV30 and TRBJ2-1 gives the full variable domain: SQTIHQWPATLVQPVGSPLSLECTVEGTSNPNLYWYRQAAGRGLQLLFYSVGIGQISSEVPQNLSASRPQDRQFILSSKKLLLSDSGFYLCALRRTSGRGGSYNEQFFGPGTRLTVL.

This rearrangement joins TRBV5-6 to TRBJ2-7; 7 nucleotides line up with TRBD1. The germline gives CDR1 SGHDT, CDR2 YYEEEE. This CDR3 is built from 13 residues. V dropped 4 bases and J dropped 4; count of bases not matched to a gene: 5. This chain's CDR3 is CASSRTGRYEQYF. The CDR3 DNA follows: TGTGCCAGCAGCCGGACAGGACGGTACGAGCAGTACTTC.

This clone showed up just once. The chain carries TRBV27 and TRBJ2-7; D remains ambiguous. Trimming left V 1 base short and J 0 bases short, with 13 bases between. Germline V CDR1 and CDR2: MNHEY, SMNVEV (reference sequence). The CDR3 length is 16 residues. The CDR3 here is CASSLLGTQSSYEQYF. CDR3 sequence (DNA): TGTGCCAGCAGTTTATTGGGCACCCAGAGCTCCTACGAGCAGTACTTC.

The chain joins TRBV11-3 to TRBJ2-1; 10 bases are shared with TRBD2. V lost 8 bases and J lost 12; bases outside the gene matches: 7. Germline assignment: CDR1 SGHNT and CDR2 YENEEA. This CDR3 spans 12 amino acids. This CDR3 is CASVDSGRPQFF. CDR3 in DNA: TGTGCCAGCGTCGATAGCGGGAGGCCGCAGTTCTTC.

V and J are TRBV2 and TRBJ1-2; D may be TRBD1 (6 bases). This CDR3 contains 13 residues. CDR1 and CDR2 (germline): SNHLY, FYNNEI. V was clipped by 8 bases and J by 2 bases, with 12 bases between them. The CDR3 DNA is TGTGCCAGCGGGAGACAGGAGAACTATGGCTACACCTTC. Translated: CASGRQENYGYTF.

This clone was found a few times. V is TRBV7-9 and J is TRBJ2-7; tentative D call: TRBD1 (5 bases). Trimming cost V 3 bases and J 13 bases, with 19 bases left between them. Germline V gene lookup returns CDR1 SEHNR and CDR2 FQNEAQ (reference sequence). The CDR3 runs to 13 residues. The CDR3 here is CASSFPSDDSNYF. The CDR3 DNA sequence: TGTGCCAGCAGCTTCCCCTCCGATGACAGCAATTACTTC.

The chain is built from TRBV7-8 and TRBJ2-4, with D possibly being TRBD2 (5 bases). V was pared by 2 bases and J by 8 bases, with 7 bases between. CDR3 length: 12 amino acids. From germline, CDR1 is SGHVS and CDR2 FQNEAQ. CDR3 region: CASSLRGDIQYF. The CDR3 region has the DNA TGTGCCAGCAGCTTACGGGGTGACATTCAGTACTTC.

This chain links TRBV27 with TRBJ2-7; TRBD1 agrees at 8 bases. With V trimmed by 4 bases and J by 7 bases, 12 bases remained unmatched. Germline CDR1 is MNHEY and CDR2 is SMNVEV (reference sequence). This CDR3 contains 15 residues. The CDR3 DNA sequence: TGTGCCAGCAGTTCGTGGAGTCAGGGGGCGATAGAGCAGTACTTC. Residues: CASSSWSQGAIEQYF.

The chain recombines TRBV29-1 with TRBJ2-1; D possibly corresponds to TRBD2 (5 bases). V was shortened by 3 bases and J by 12 bases, with 15 bases between the two germline ends. The germline V gene encodes CDR1 SQVTM and CDR2 ANQGSEA. CDR3 length: 12 residues. As DNA, the CDR3 is TGCAGCGTTGAGTTCCGGACCGGAGGGCAGTTCTTC. Amino acids: CSVEFRTGGQFF.

This chain uses TRBV2 with TRBJ2-2; D ambiguous. V lost 7 bases and J 1 base, leaving 13 bases between the germline ends. This CDR3 is 15 amino acids long. CDR1 and CDR2 (germline): SNHLY, FYNNEI. CDR3 residues: CASIGQSRNTGELFF. DNA of the CDR3: TGTGCCAGCATTGGGCAGTCCCGGAACACCGGGGAGCTGTTTTTT.

The gene calls are TRBV10-3 and TRBJ1-1; unclear D gene. V lost 10 bases, J lost 2 bases, and 20 bases lay in between. The CDR3 is 15 residues long. Germline assignment: CDR1 ENHRY and CDR2 SYGVKD. The DNA of the CDR3 is TGTGCCACCCGATCGTCTGGGGTGGGAAACACTGAAGCTTTCTTT. It specifies CATRSSGVGNTEAFF.

As for this clone: This sample includes further DNA sequences coding for the same CDR3. The CDR3: CASSPGGTTSSYEQYF. CDR3 coding DNA: TGTGCCAGCTCACCCGGGGGGACAACCAGCTCCTACGAGCAGTACTTC. The chain uses TRBV18 and TRBJ2-7, with D possibly TRBD2 on 7 matching bases. Trimming removed 3 bases from V and 0 bases from J, with 15 bases in between. This CDR3 contains 16 residues. Germline V lookup: CDR1 KGHSH, CDR2 LQKENI. The full variable domain, completed using reference TRBV18 and TRBJ2-7, is NAGVMQNPRHLVRRRGQEARLRCSPMKGHSHVYWYRQLPEEGLKFMVYLQKENIIDESGMPKERFSAEFPKEGPSILRIQQVVRGDSAAYFCASSPGGTTSSYEQYFGPGTRLTVT.

This chain joins TRBV30 and TRBJ2-1; 8 bases are shared with TRBD2. Germline V gene data show CDR1 as GTSNPN and CDR2 as SVGIG (reference sequence). Unmatched junction bases numbered 4, after V lost 2 bases and J lost 4 bases. CDR3 length equals 14 residues. CDR3 coding DNA: TGTGCCTGGAGTCTCGGGGGGGCTTACAATGAGCAGTTCTTC. Its translation: CAWSLGGAYNEQFF.

This chain joins TRBV9 and TRBJ2-7; D is ambiguous. Looked up from germline, CDR1 is SGDLS and CDR2 is YYNGEE. Trimming took off 1 base at V and 6 bases at J, with 14 bases between the two ends. CDR3 length equals 14 residues. For the CDR3, the DNA is TGTGCCAGCAGCGTAACTAACAGAGGTTCCGAGCAGTACTTC. Its protein is CASSVTNRGSEQYF.

About this clone itself: A much larger clone lies a single base off, so this may be a read error. The J gene is TRBJ2-3, the V gene TRBV7-9; no reliable D call. CDR3 length equals 12 residues. Germline V gene data show CDR1 as SEHNR and CDR2 as FQNEAQ (reference sequence). Deletions cut 2 bases from V and 4 bases from J, with 4 bases between. The CDR3 sequence is CASSLSADTQYF. Here the CDR3 DNA reads TGTGCCAGCAGCTTATCTGCAGATACGCAGTATTTT.

The V gene is TRBV9, the J gene TRBJ2-7; D remains ambiguous. The CDR3 runs 14 residues. The V end was cut by 0 bases, the J end by 1 base, with 8 bases between. Germline lookup yields CDR1 SGDLS and CDR2 YYNGEE. The CDR3 reads CASSVAFSSYEQYF. The CDR3 DNA follows: TGTGCCAGCAGCGTAGCTTTTAGTTCCTACGAGCAGTACTTC.

Details on this clone: Other DNA sequences of this sample code for an identical CDR3. This chain connects TRBV6-1 to TRBJ2-7; TRBD1 agrees at 9 bases. Germline V lookup: CDR1 MNHNS, CDR2 SASEGT. Germline trimming cut 0 bases from V and 3 bases from J; bases unmatched to any gene: 3. This CDR3 has 15 amino acids. CDR3 DNA sequence: TGTGCCAGCAGTGAAGCCCCGGGACAGGGCTACGAGCAGTACTTC. Its protein is CASSEAPGQGYEQYF.

This clone was seen at least ten times. V and J are TRBV7-9 and TRBJ2-7, with 9 positions matching TRBD2. Per germline, CDR1 SEHNR and CDR2 FQNEAQ (reference sequence). J gave up 7 bases and V 11 bases, and 12 bases lay outside the gene matches. The CDR3 has 13 residues. CDR3 in DNA: TGTGCCGGACAACTAGCGGGTATCAGGGAGCAGTACTTC. Translating gives CAGQLAGIREQYF. Full variable domain (rest looked up from reference TRBV7-9 and TRBJ2-7): DTGVSQNPRHKITKRGQNVTFRCDPISEHNRLYWYRQTLGQGPEFLTYFQNEAQLEKSRLLSDRFSAERPKGSFSTLEIQRTEQGDSAMYLCAGQLAGIREQYFGPGTRLTVT.

The V call is TRBV10-2, the J call TRBJ1-4; possibly TRBD1 for D (5 bases). V lost 8 bases and J 6 bases, leaving 10 bases between the germline ends. CDR3 length: 12 amino acids. Germline lookup yields CDR1 WSHSY and CDR2 SAAADI. This CDR3 reads CASGQGYEKLFF. The CDR3 region has the DNA TGCGCCAGCGGGCAGGGTTATGAAAAACTGTTTTTT.

This clone was counted once. The CDR3 region has the DNA TGTGCCAGCAGCTTGGGGACAGTCTCTGGGGCCAACGTCCTGACTTTC. It codes for CASSLGTVSGANVLTF. V is TRBV7-2 and J is TRBJ2-6; 7 nucleotides align to TRBD1. V lost 3 bases to trimming and J lost 0 bases; unmatched junction nucleotides: 2. Germline V lookup: CDR1 SGHTA, CDR2 FQGNSA. The CDR3 has 16 residues.

V usage is TRBV10-3 and J usage is TRBJ2-5, with 7 bases lining up with TRBD1. The CDR3 covers 15 residues. V trimming: 6 bases; J trimming: 5 bases; junction bases outside the gene matches: 12. Germline V gives CDR1 ENHRY, CDR2 SYGVKD. The CDR3 DNA reads TGTGCCATCAGCCCCGGGACAGAAGCCTCCGAGACCCAGTACTTC. Its translation: CAISPGTEASETQYF.

The chain couples TRBV7-6 to TRBJ2-3; TRBD2 matches at 10 bases. CDR1 is SGHVS and CDR2 is FNYEAQ in the germline V gene. V shed 3 bases, J shed 0 bases, and the junction held 9 bases outside the gene matches. The CDR3 totals 18 residues. CDR3 in DNA: TGTGCCAGCAGCTTTGGAGCGGGGGGGCCTTTTAGCACAGATACGCAGTATTTT. As protein: CASSFGAGGPFSTDTQYF.

As for this clone: One junction end disagrees with the germline gene, perhaps due to a read error. The chain employs TRBV6-6 and TRBJ2-7; D perhaps matches TRBD2 (6 bases). Germline lookup yields CDR1 MNHNY and CDR2 SVGAGI (reference sequence). The length of the CDR3 is 15 residues. The CDR3 reads CASIHGTPGSHEQYF. CDR3 bases: TGTGCCAGCATACACGGGACTCCTGGCTCCCACGAGCAGTACTTC.

The rearrangement links TRBV6-6 to TRBJ1-2; no reliable D call. CDR1 and CDR2 (germline): MNHNY, SVGAGI (reference sequence). CDR3 size: 14 residues. The ends were cut back, 5 bases at V and 1 base at J, with 11 bases in the middle. The DNA for the CDR3 is TGTGCCAGCAGTAAAGGGTTCGGTAACTATGGCTACACCTTC. As protein: CASSKGFGNYGYTF.

The J gene is TRBJ1-2, the V gene TRBV6-1; tentative D call: TRBD1 (5 bases). The V end lost 4 bases, the J end lost 6 bases, and 21 bases lay between the germline ends. Per the germline V gene, CDR1 is MNHNS and CDR2 is SASEGT. The CDR3 totals 16 residues. CDR3 sequence: CASSGAFGGLKDGYTF. In nucleotides, the CDR3 is TGTGCCAGCAGTGGGGCCTTTGGGGGGTTGAAGGATGGCTACACCTTC.

Only one count was recorded for this clone. This sample also contains other DNA sequences that code for the same CDR3. The chain has TRBV5-1 and TRBJ2-1; D may match TRBD1 or TRBD2 (6 bases each). CDR1 SGHRS and CDR2 YFSETQ come from the germline V gene. This CDR3 spans 15 amino acids. V was shortened by 2 bases and J by 3 bases, with 12 bases between the two germline ends. CDR3 coding DNA: TGCGCCAGCAGCTTAGGAGGGGGGCGCTACAATGAGCAGTTCTTC. This encodes CASSLGGGRYNEQFF. The whole variable domain, filled in from reference TRBV5-1 and TRBJ2-1, reads KAGVTQTPRYLIKTRGQQVTLSCSPISGHRSVSWYQQTPGQGLQFLFEYFSETQRNKGNFPGRFSGRQFSNSRSEMNVSTLELGDSALYLCASSLGGGRYNEQFFGPGTRLTVL.

This chain links TRBV5-1 with TRBJ1-1, with a weak D call TRBD1 (5 bases). The length of the CDR3 is 16 residues. The V gene lost 3 bases and the J gene lost 4 bases, with 19 bases spanning the gap. CDR1 is SGHRS, CDR2 YFSETQ, per germline. The CDR3 reads CASSWSSPGQGTEAFF. CDR3 sequence (DNA): TGCGCCAGCAGCTGGTCTAGTCCAGGGCAGGGCACTGAAGCTTTCTTT.